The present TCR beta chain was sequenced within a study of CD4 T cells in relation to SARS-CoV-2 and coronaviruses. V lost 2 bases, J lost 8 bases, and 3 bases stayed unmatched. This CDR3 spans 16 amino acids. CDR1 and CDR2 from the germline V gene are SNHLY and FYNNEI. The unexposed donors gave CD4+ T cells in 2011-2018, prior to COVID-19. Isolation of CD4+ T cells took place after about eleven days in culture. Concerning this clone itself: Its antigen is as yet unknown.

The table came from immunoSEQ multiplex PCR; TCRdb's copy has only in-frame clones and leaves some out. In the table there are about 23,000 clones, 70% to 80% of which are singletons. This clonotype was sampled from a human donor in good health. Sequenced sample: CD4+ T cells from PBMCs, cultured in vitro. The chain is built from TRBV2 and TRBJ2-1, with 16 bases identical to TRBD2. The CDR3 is CASSESGLAGGDEQFF. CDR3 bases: TGTGCCAGCAGTGAATCGGGACTAGCGGGAGGGGATGAGCAGTTCTTC.